What follows are 4 T cell receptor beta chains derived from one specimen sequenced in a study of T cell responses to AZD1222 COVID-19 vaccine. TCRdb's table, derived via immunoSEQ multiplex PCR, lists solely in-frame clones and lacks some. The table lists some 200,000 clones, 90% to 95% of them singletons. Sequenced here: peripheral blood, sampled on day 0 of AZD1222 vaccination. All receptors come from an adult in good health.

This rearrangement joins TRBV6-5 to TRBJ1-1, with D hard to call. V was cut by 7 bases and J by 5 bases, with 14 bases left in between. The CDR3 has 13 amino acids. CDR1 is MNHEY, CDR2 SVGAGI, per germline. DNA for the CDR3: TGTGCCAGCAACTTAATATCTGGAACTGAAGCTTTCTTT. This encodes CASNLISGTEAFF.

This rearrangement joins TRBV5-4 to TRBJ2-2; D call uncertain. The V end lost 4 bases, the J end lost 7 bases, and 17 bases lay between the germline ends. Germline V gives CDR1 SGHNT, CDR2 YYREEE (reference sequence). CDR3 length: 15 amino acids. CDR3 amino acids: CASSLQGLKNGELFF. In nucleotides, the CDR3 is TGTGCCAGCAGCCTCCAAGGGCTCAAAAACGGGGAGCTGTTTTTT.

V and J are TRBV9 and TRBJ1-2; D remains ambiguous. The ends were cut back, 0 bases at V and 4 bases at J, with 13 bases in the middle. The CDR3 has 15 residues. Germline V gene data show CDR1 as SGDLS and CDR2 as YYNGEE. The CDR3 spells CASSVDGVGRYGYTF. The CDR3 DNA follows: TGTGCCAGCAGCGTAGATGGGGTAGGACGCTATGGCTACACCTTC.

The chain couples TRBV5-6 to TRBJ1-1; 8 nucleotides agree with TRBD1. The J segment lost 1 base and the V segment lost 4 bases, leaving 3 bases of the junction unmatched. This CDR3 contains 14 residues. The V gene's germline CDR1 is SGHDT and CDR2 YYEEEE. The CDR3 is CASSPGTGNTEAFF. As DNA, the CDR3 is TGTGCCAGCAGCCCGGGGACAGGGAACACTGAAGCTTTCTTT.